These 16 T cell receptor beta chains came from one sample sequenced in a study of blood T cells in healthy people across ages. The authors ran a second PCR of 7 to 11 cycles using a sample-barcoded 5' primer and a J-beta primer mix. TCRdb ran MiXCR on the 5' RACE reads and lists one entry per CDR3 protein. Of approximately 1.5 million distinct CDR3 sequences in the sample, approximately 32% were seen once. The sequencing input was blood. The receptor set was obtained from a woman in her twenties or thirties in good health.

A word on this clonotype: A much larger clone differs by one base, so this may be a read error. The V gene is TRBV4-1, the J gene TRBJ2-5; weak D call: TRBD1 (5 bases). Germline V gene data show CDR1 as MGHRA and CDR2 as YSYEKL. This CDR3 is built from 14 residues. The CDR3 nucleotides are TGCGCCGGCAGCACAGGAATAGCATTGGAGACCCAGTACTTC. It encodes CAGSTGIALETQYF.

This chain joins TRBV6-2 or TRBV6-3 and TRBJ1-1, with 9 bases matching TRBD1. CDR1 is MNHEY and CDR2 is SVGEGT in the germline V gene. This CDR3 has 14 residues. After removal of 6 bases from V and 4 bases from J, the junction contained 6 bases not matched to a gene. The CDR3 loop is CASRQQGAVTEAFF. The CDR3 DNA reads TGTGCCAGCAGACAACAGGGGGCGGTCACTGAAGCTTTCTTT.

CDR3 nucleotides: TGTGCCAGCAGCCCTCGCGACTGGAAGATTGGGACCCAGTACTTC. Encoded protein: CASSPRDWKIGTQYF. The chain recombines TRBV3-1 with TRBJ2-5; D is unclear. V was trimmed by 4 bases and J by 7 bases, leaving 19 bases between them. CDR3 length: 15 amino acids. Germline values: CDR1 LGHDT, CDR2 YNNKEL (reference sequence).

The CDR3 DNA reads as TGTGCCAGCAGTGATGAAGGGTGGGACACTGAAGCTTTCTTT. It yields the protein CASSDEGWDTEAFF. The gene calls are TRBV2 and TRBJ1-1; D gene ambiguous. Germline V lookup: CDR1 SNHLY, CDR2 FYNNEI. The CDR3 totals 14 residues. V dropped 3 bases and J dropped 3 bases, with 11 bases sitting between them.

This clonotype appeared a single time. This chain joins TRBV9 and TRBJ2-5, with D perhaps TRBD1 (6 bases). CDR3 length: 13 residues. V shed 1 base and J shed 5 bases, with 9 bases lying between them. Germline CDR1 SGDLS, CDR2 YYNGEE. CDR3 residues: CASSVQGTETQYF. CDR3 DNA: TGTGCCAGCAGCGTACAGGGGACGGAGACCCAGTACTTC.

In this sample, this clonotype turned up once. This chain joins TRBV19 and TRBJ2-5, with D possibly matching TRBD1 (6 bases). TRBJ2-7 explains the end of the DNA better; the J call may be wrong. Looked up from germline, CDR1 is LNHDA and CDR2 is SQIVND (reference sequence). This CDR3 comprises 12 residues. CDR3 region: CASIGQNYEQYF. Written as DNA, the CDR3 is TGTGCCAGTATCGGACAGAACTACGAGCAGTACTTC.

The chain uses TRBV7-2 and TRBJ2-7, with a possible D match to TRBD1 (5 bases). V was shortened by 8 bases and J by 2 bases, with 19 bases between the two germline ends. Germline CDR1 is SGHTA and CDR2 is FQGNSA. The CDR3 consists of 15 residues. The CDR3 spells CASFLSPDTAYEQYF. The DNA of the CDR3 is TGTGCCAGCTTCCTTAGTCCGGACACAGCCTACGAGCAGTACTTC.

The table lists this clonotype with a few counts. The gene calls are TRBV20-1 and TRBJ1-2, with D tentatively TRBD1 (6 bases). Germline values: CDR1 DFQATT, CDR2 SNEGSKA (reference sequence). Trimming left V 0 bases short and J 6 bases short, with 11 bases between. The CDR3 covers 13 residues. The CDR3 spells CSARDWDMHGYTF. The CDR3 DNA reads TGCAGTGCTAGAGATTGGGACATGCATGGCTACACCTTC.

The CDR3 coding sequence is TGTGCCAGCAGCAGGGGGCTTAATCAGCCCCAGCATTTT. It specifies CASSRGLNQPQHF. J is TRBJ1-5 and V is TRBV7-9; TRBD1 matches 7 bases. Germline CDR1 and CDR2: SEHNR and FQNEAQ (reference sequence). The CDR3 sequence is 13 residues long. The V and J ends lost 5 bases and 4 bases, in that order; junction bases with no gene match: 2.

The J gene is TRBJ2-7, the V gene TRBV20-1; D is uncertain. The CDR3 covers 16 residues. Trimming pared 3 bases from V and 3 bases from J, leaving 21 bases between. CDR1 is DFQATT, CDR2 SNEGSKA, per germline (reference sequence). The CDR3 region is CSARPSGRPSDYEQYF. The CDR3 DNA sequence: TGCAGTGCTAGGCCCTCGGGTAGGCCCAGCGACTACGAGCAGTACTTC.

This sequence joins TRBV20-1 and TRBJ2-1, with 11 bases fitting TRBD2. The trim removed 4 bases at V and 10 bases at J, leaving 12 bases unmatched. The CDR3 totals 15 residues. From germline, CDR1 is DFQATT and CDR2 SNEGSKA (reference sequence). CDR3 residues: CSAKSRPSGRREQFF. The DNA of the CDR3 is TGCAGTGCTAAGAGTCGGCCTAGCGGGAGGAGGGAGCAGTTCTTC.

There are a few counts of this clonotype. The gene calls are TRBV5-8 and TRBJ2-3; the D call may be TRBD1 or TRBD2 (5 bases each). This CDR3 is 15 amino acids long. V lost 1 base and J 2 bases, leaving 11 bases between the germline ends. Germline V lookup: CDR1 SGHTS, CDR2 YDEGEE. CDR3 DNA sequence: TGTGCCAGCAGCTTGCTCAGGGAGAACACAGATACGCAGTATTTT. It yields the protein CASSLLRENTDTQYF.

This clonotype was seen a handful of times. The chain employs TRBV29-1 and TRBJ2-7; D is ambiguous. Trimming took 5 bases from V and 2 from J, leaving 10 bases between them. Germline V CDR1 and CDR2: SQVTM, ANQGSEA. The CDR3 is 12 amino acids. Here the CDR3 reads CSVSPRAYEQYF. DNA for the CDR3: TGCAGCGTTTCCCCTCGCGCCTACGAGCAGTACTTC.

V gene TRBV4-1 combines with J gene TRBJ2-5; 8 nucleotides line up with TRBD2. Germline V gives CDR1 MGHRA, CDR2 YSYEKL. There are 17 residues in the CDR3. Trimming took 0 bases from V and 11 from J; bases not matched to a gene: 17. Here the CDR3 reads CASSQDRWSGEAGEQYF. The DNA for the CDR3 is TGCGCCAGCAGCCAAGATCGATGGAGCGGGGAAGCGGGAGAGCAGTACTTC.

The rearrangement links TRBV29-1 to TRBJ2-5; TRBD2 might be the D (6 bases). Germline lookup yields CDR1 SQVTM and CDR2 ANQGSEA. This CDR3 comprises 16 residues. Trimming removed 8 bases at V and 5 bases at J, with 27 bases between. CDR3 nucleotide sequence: TGCAGCCCGGAGAGTACTAGCTGTGGGGGGAGGGAGACCCAGTACTTC. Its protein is CSPESTSCGGRETQYF.

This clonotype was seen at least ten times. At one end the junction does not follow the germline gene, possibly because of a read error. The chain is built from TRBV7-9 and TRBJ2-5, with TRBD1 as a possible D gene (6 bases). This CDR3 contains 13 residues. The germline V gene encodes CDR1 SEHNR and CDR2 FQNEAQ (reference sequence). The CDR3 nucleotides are TGTGCCAGCAGTTTAGGGGGTAGTGAGACCCAGTACTTC. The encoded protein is CASSLGGSETQYF.